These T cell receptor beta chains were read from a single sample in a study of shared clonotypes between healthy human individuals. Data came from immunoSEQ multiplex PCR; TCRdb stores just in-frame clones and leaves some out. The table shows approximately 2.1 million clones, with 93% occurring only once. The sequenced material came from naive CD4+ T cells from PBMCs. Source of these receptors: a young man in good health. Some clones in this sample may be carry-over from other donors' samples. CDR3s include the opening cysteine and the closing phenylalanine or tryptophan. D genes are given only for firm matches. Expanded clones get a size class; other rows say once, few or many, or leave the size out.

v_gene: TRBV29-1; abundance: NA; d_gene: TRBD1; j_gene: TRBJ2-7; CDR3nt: TGCAGCGTCACCGGGACAGCCGATCTTCTGTACTTC; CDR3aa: CSVTGTADLLYF
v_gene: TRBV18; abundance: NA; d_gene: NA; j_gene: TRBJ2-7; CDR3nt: TGTGCCAGCTCACCGGGCGGGATCACCCGTAACGAGCAGTACTTC; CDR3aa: CASSPGGITRNEQYF
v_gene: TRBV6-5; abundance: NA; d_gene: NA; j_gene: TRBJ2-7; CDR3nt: TGTGCCAGCAGTAGACAGGCGCGCTACGAGCAGTACTTC; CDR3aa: CASSRQARYEQYF
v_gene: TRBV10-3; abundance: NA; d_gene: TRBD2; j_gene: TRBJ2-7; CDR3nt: TGTGCCATCAGTAGACTAGCGGGGAACTACGAGCAGTACTTC; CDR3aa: CAISRLAGNYEQYF
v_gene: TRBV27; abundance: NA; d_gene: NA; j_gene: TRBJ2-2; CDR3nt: TGTGCCAGCAGACTGAACCGGGACTTTACCGGGGAGCTGTTTTTT; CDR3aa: CASRLNRDFTGELFF
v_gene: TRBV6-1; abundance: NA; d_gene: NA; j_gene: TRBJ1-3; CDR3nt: TGTGCCAGCAGTGGGGGAAACTCCCGGGTCTACCATTCTCAGAACACCATATATTTT; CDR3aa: CASSGGNSRVYHSQNTIYF
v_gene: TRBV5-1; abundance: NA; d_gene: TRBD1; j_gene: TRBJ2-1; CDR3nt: TGCGCCAGCAGCTTGGGAACAGGGGATAATGAGCAGTTCTTC; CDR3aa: CASSLGTGDNEQFF
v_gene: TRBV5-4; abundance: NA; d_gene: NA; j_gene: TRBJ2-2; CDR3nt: TGTGCCAGCAGCTTGGACAGTTCCACCGGGGAGCTGTTTTTT; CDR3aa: CASSLDSSTGELFF
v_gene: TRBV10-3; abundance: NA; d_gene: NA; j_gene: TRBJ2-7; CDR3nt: TGTGCCATCAGTGGGTATGCGGGTTCTTCCCACGAGCAGTACTTC; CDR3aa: CAISGYAGSSHEQYF
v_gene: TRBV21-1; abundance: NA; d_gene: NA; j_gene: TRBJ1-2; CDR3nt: TGTGCCAGCAGCAGCCGACAGGGGCTCCTGGTAGGCTACACCTTC; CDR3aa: CASSSRQGLLVGYTF
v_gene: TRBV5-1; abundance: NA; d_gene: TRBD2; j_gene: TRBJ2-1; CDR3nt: TGCGCCAGCAGCTTGACCGGGACTAGCGGTTATGATGAGCAGTTCTTC; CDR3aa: CASSLTGTSGYDEQFF
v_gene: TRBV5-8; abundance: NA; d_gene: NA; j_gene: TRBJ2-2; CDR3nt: TGTGCCAGCAGCTTGGGACAGCGCACCGGGGAGCTGTTTTTT; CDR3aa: CASSLGQRTGELFF
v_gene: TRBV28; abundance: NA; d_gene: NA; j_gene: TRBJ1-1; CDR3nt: TGTGCCAGCAGTTTTTCGCGTCTCACTGAAGCTTTCTTT; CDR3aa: CASSFSRLTEAFF
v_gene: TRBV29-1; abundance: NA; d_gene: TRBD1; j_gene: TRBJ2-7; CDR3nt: TGCAGCGTTGCCACGACAGGGATACCCTACGAGCAGTACTTC; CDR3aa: CSVATTGIPYEQYF
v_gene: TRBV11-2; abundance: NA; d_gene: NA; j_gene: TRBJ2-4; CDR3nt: TGTGCCAGCAGCCCCCGCAGTAGCGGCCTCAAAAACATTCAGTACTTC; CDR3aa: CASSPRSSGLKNIQYF
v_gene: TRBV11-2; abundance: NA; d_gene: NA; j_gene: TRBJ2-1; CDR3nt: TGTGCCAGCAGCCTGGGGACTCAGTCCTACAATGAGCAGTTCTTC; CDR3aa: CASSLGTQSYNEQFF
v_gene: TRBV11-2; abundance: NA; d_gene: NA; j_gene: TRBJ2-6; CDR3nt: TGTGCCAGCAGCTTCACCCGGTCGGGGGCCAACGTCCTGACTTTC; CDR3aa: CASSFTRSGANVLTF
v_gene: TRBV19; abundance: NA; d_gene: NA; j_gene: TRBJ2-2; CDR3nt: TGTGCCAGTAGTATAGACCTAGGGGTTTTCGCCGGGGAGCTGTTTTTT; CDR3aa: CASSIDLGVFAGELFF
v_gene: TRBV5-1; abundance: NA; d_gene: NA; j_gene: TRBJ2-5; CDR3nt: TGCGCCAGCAGCCCCTCGATAGAGACCCAGTACTTC; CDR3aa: CASSPSIETQYF
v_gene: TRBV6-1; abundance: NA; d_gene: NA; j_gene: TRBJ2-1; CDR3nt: TGTGCCAGCAGTGGCCCATCAGGGTCCTCCTACAATGAGCAGTTCTTC; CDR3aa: CASSGPSGSSYNEQFF
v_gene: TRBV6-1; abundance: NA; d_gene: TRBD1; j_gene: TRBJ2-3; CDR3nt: TGTGCCAGCAGTGAGGGGACAGCCTCTAGCACAGATACGCAGTATTTT; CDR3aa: CASSEGTASSTDTQYF
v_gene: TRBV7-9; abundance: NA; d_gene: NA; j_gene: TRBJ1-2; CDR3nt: TGTGCCAGCAGCTTATCTCGAGGGGCTGAAGGCTACACCTTC; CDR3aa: CASSLSRGAEGYTF
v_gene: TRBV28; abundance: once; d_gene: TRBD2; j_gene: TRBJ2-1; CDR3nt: TGTGCCAGCGCTAGGCAAAGCGGGAGGGTCTACAATGAGCAGTTCTTC; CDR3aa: CASARQSGRVYNEQFF
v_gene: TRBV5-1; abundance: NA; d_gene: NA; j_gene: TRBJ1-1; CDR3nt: TGCGCCAGCAGCTTTGCTGGGGGGGTGAACACTGAAGCTTTCTTT; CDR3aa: CASSFAGGVNTEAFF
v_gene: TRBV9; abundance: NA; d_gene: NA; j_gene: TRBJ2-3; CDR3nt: TGTGCCAGCAGCGTGTCTAGCGGCACAGATACGCAGTATTTT; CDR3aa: CASSVSSGTDTQYF
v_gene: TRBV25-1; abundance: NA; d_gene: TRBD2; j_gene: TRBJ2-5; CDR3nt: TGTGCCAGCACCCCCATAGCGGGAGTGGAGACCCAGTACTTC; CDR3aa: CASTPIAGVETQYF
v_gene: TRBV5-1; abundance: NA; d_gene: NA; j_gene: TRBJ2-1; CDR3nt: TGCGCCAGCAGCCCCAGACCAGGACAGGACTATCAGAGCTCCTACAATGAGCAGTTCTTC; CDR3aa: CASSPRPGQDYQSSYNEQFF
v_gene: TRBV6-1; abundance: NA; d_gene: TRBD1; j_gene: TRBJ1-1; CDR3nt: TGTGCCAGCAGGGACAGGGAAGCTTTCTTT; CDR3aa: CASRDREAFF
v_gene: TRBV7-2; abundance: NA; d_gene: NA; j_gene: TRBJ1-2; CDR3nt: TGTGCCAGCACCGAGTACAGGGTTGGTGGCTACACCTTC; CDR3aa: CASTEYRVGGYTF
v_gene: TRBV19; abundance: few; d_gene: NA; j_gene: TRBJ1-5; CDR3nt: TGTGCCAGTAGTATCGCCAGGGAGCAGCCCCAGCATTTT; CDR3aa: CASSIAREQPQHF
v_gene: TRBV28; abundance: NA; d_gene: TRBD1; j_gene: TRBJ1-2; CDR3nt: TGTGCCAGCAGCACGGGACAGGGGGCAGGAGGCTACACCTTC; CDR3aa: CASSTGQGAGGYTF
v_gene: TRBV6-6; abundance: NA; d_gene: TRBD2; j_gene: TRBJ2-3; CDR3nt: TGTGCCAGCAGTATAATAGCGGGGAGCACAGATACGCAGTATTTT; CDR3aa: CASSIIAGSTDTQYF
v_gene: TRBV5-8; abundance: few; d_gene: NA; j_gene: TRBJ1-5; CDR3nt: TGTGCCAGCAGCTTGCAACTAGGGCCCCAGCATTTT; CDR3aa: CASSLQLGPQHF
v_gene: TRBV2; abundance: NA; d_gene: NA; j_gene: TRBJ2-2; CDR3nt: TGTGCCAGCAAGATTGGTAGCGGGAACACCGGGGAGCTGTTTTTT; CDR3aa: CASKIGSGNTGELFF
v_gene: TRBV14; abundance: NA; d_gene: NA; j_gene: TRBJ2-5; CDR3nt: TGTGCCAGCAGCCCAATATCGGGACACTATAAAGAAGCCCAGTACTTC; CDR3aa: CASSPISGHYKEAQYF
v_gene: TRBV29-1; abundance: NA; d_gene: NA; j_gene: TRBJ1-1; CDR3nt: TGCAGCGCGGGTCAGAACAAGAACACTGAAGCTTTCTTT; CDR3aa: CSAGQNKNTEAFF